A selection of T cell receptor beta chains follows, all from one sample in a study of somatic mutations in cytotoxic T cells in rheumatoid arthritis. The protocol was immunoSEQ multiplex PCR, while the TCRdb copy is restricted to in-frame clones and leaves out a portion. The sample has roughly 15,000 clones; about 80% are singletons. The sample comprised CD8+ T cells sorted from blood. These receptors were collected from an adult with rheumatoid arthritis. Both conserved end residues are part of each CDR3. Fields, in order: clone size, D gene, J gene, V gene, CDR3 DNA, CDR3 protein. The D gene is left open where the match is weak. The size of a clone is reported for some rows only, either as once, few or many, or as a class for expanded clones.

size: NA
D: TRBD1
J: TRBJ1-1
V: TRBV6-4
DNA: TGTGCCAGCACCAGTCGGGGAGGGGGCATCACTGAAGCTTTCTTT
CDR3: CASTSRGGGITEAFF

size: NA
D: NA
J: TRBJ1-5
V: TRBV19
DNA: TGTGCCAGTATGTACAGTTCCTATAGCAATCAGCCCCAGCATTTT
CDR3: CASMYSSYSNQPQHF

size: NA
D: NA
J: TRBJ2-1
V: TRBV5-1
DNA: TGCGCCAGCAGCTTCGGGACTCATGAGCAGTTCTTC
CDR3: CASSFGTHEQFF

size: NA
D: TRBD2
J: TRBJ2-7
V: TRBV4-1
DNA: TGCGCCAGCAGCCAAGAGAACGGGAGGGGGTACGAGCAGTACTTC
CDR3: CASSQENGRGYEQYF

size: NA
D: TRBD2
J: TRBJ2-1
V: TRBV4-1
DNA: TGCGCCAGCAGCCAAGAAGGACTAGCGGGAGGGCCGGGGAATGAGCAGTTCTTC
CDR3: CASSQEGLAGGPGNEQFF

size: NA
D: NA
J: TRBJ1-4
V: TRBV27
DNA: TGTGCCAGCAGTTTATCGGGGGGCGCCTTTGAAAAACTGTTTTTT
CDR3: CASSLSGGAFEKLFF

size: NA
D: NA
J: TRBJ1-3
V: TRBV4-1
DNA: TGCGCCAGCAGCCGGACAGATTCATCTGGAAACACCATATATTTT
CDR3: CASSRTDSSGNTIYF

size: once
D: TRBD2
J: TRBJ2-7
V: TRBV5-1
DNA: TGCGCCAGCAGCATGGGACTAGCGGGATCCTACGAGCAGTACTTC
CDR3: CASSMGLAGSYEQYF

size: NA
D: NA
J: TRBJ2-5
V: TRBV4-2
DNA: TGTGCCAGCAGCCAGGAACTTGAAGAGACCCAGTACTTC
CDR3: CASSQELEETQYF

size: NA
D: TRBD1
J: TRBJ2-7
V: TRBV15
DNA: TGTGCCACCAGCAGTTCCGCGCAGGGGGCAGGCGAGCAGTACTTC
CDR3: CATSSSAQGAGEQYF

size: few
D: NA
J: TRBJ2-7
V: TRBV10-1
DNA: TGCGCCAGCAGTCCGGGACAACACACTCTTCCCCCCTACGAGCAGTACTTC
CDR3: CASSPGQHTLPPYEQYF

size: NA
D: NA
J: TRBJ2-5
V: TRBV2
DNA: TGTGCCAGCAGTACCAGAGGACGGGCTGGGGGGGAGACCCAGTACTTC
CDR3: CASSTRGRAGGETQYF

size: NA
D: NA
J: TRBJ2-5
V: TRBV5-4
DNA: TGTGCCAGCAGCTTGGCCTCAGTTAGTTTCGAAGAGACCCAGTACTTC
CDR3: CASSLASVSFEETQYF

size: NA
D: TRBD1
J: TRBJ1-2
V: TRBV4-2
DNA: TGTGCCAGCAGCCAAGAAACTCAGGGGGGCTACTATGGCTACACCTTC
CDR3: CASSQETQGGYYGYTF

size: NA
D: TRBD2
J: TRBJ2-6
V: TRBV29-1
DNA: TGCAGCGTTCCGCTAGCGGGAGGGATCTCTGGGGCCAACGTCCTGACTTTC
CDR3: CSVPLAGGISGANVLTF

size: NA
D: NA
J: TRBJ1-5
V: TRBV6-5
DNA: TGTGCCAGCAGTTACAGGGCAGGCAATCAGCCCCAGCATTTT
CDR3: CASSYRAGNQPQHF

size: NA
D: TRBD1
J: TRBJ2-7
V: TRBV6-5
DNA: TGTGCCAGCAGTTACTCAAGAGGGGGCTTGTACGAGCAGTACTTC
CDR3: CASSYSRGGLYEQYF

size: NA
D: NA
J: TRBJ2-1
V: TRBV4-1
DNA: TGCGCCAGCAGCCAAGGACTCTTTCTCGAGCAGTTCTTC
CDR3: CASSQGLFLEQFF

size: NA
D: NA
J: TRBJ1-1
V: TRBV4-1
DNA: TGCGCCAGCAGCCAAGTGGGGGGGGTTACTGAAGCTTTCTTT
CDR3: CASSQVGGVTEAFF

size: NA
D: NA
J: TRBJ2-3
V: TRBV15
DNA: TGTGCCACCAGCAGAGACGTCCAAAAAGATACGCAGTATTTT
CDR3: CATSRDVQKDTQYF

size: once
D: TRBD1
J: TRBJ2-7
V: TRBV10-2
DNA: TGCGCCACCGAGACGGACAGGGATAGTTCCTACGAGCAGTACTTC
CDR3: CATETDRDSSYEQYF

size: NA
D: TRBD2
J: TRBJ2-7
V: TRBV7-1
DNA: TGTGCCAGCAGCCTCAATGGACTAGCGGGGGAGCAGTACTTC
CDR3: CASSLNGLAGEQYF

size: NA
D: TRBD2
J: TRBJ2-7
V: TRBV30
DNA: TGTGCCTGGAGACTAGCGGGAACCTACGAGCAGTACTTC
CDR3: CAWRLAGTYEQYF

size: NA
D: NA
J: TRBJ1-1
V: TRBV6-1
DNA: TGTGCCAGCAGTGTAAATCGGGGGGGCACTGAAGCTTTCTTT
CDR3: CASSVNRGGTEAFF

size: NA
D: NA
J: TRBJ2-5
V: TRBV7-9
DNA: TGTGCCAGCAGCTTAGGGAACGGAAAGGGGACCCTCCAAGAGACCCAGTACTTC
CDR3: CASSLGNGKGTLQETQYF

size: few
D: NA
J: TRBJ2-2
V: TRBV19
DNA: TGTGCCAGTAGGCCGGGACCTAACACCGGGGAGCTGTTTTTT
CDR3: CASRPGPNTGELFF

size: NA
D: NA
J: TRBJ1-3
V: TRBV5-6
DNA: TGTGCCAGCATCCTGGGAGGGTTTGGAAACACCATATATTTT
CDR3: CASILGGFGNTIYF

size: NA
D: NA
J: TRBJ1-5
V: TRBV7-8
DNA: TGTGCCAGCGGGGGGAGCAATCAGCCCCAGCATTTT
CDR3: CASGGSNQPQHF

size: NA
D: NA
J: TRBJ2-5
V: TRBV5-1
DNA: TGCGCCAGCAGCTTGCTGACAGGAAACCAAGAGACCCAGTACTTC
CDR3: CASSLLTGNQETQYF